This is a list of T cell receptor beta chains from one sample in a study of cytomegalovirus exposure and HLA in healthy donors. Measured with immunoSEQ multiplex PCR; TCRdb has only the in-frame clones, and not every one. The table lists under 90,000 clones. Sequencing used PBMCs. These receptors all stem from a female donor in good health and CMV-seropositive. CDR3s include the opening cysteine and the closing phenylalanine or tryptophan. A D gene is named only where the DNA matches it firmly.

D,J,V,CDR3,DNA
NA,TRBJ1-5,TRBV10-2,CASSEGLAFQPQHF,TGCGCCAGCAGTGAGGGTCTAGCGTTTCAGCCCCAGCATTTT
NA,TRBJ1-5,TRBV7-9,CASSIQGNQPQHF,TGTGCCAGCAGCATACAGGGCAATCAGCCCCAGCATTTT
TRBD2,TRBJ2-1,TRBV9,CASSVAGLAGGSYNEQFF,TGTGCCAGCAGCGTAGCGGGACTAGCGGGAGGGTCCTACAATGAGCAGTTCTTC
NA,TRBJ2-7,TRBV7-3,CASSHEGGREQYF,TGTGCCAGCAGCCACGAGGGGGGGCGCGAGCAGTACTTC
NA,TRBJ2-7,TRBV10-2,CASTSGWEQYF,TGCGCCAGCACCTCAGGGTGGGAGCAGTACTTC
NA,TRBJ1-6,TRBV5-1,CASSLVAGDNSPLHF,TGCGCCAGCAGCTTGGTGGCAGGGGATAATTCACCCCTCCACTTT
TRBD2,TRBJ2-7,TRBV6-5,CASRRTSGGANEQYF,TGTGCCAGCAGAAGGACTAGCGGGGGGGCCAACGAGCAGTACTTC
TRBD1,TRBJ2-2,TRBV19,CASRPPQGAGTGELFF,TGTGCCAGCCGGCCGCCTCAGGGGGCAGGAACCGGGGAGCTGTTTTTT
TRBD2,TRBJ2-7,TRBV9,CASSLTIGLANEQYF,TGTGCCAGCAGCCTCACAATTGGACTAGCTAACGAGCAGTACTTC
TRBD1,TRBJ1-6,TRBV4-1,CASSQGGTGVSPLHF,TGCGCCAGCAGCCAAGGCGGGACAGGGGTTTCACCCCTCCACTTT
TRBD1,TRBJ1-5,TRBV19,CASSLGQGATQPQHF,TGTGCCAGTAGCCTGGGACAGGGGGCCACTCAGCCCCAGCATTTT
TRBD2,TRBJ2-1,TRBV13,CASSWNTGLAGASSYNEQFF,TGTGCCAGCAGTTGGAACACGGGACTAGCGGGGGCCAGCTCCTACAATGAGCAGTTCTTC
TRBD2,TRBJ2-1,TRBV4-3,CASSQDPGTSGSKYGEQFF,TGCGCCAGCAGCCAAGATCCAGGGACTAGCGGGAGTAAATATGGGGAGCAGTTCTTC
NA,TRBJ2-7,TRBV11-2,CASSPRSYEQYF,TGTGCCAGCAGCCCCCGCTCCTACGAGCAGTACTTC
TRBD2,TRBJ2-7,TRBV4-1,CASSQDRMGFGLAGGAHYEQYF,TGCGCCAGCAGCCAAGACCGGATGGGTTTCGGACTAGCGGGAGGCGCCCACTACGAGCAGTACTTC
NA,TRBJ2-3,TRBV11-3,CASSLYRASTDTQYF,TGTGCCAGCAGCTTATACAGGGCTAGCACAGATACGCAGTATTTT
NA,TRBJ1-6,TRBV7-2,CASSSGQNSPLHF,TGTGCCAGCAGCTCAGGACAGAATTCACCCCTCCACTTT
TRBD1,TRBJ1-2,TRBV28,CASSPSGTAYGYTF,TGTGCCAGCAGTCCATCGGGGACAGCCTATGGCTACACCTTC
NA,TRBJ1-2,TRBV25-1,CASSESWSGYGYTF,TGTGCCAGCAGTGAATCATGGTCGGGCTATGGCTACACCTTC